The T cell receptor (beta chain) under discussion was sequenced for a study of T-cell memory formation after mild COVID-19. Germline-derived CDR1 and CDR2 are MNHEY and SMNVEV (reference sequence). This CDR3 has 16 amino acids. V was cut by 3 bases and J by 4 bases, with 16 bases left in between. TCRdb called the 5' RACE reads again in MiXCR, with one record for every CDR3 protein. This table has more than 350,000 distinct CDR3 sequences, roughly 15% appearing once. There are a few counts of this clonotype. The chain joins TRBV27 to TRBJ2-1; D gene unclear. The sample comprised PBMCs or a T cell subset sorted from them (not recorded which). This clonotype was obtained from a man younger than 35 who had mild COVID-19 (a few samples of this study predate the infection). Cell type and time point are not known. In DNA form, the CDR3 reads TGTGCCAGCAGTTTGGATGGTGTGAAAACTTACAATGAGCAGTTCTTC. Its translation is CASSLDGVKTYNEQFF.